The present T cell receptor beta chain was sequenced within a study of OX40 agonist ivuxolimab in advanced cancers. Assay: immunoSEQ multiplex PCR; the TCRdb copy retains only in-frame clones and omits some. This table holds 35,000 to 40,000 clones, approximately 82% found once. This CDR3 comprises 15 residues. Trimming at V came to 6 bases and at J to 0 bases, leaving 3 bases not matched to a gene. CDR1 is MNHNY and CDR2 is SVGAGI in the germline V gene (reference sequence). Specimen: CD4+ or CD8+ T cells sorted from blood, collected in a trial of the OX40 agonist ivuxolimab. The receptor was isolated from an adult with an advanced solid tumor such as melanoma, head and neck, liver or kidney cancer. The gene calls are TRBV6-6 and TRBJ1-5; 9 bases match TRBD1. As DNA, the CDR3 is TGTGCCAGCAGCGACAGGGGGAATAGCAATCAGCCCCAGCATTTT. Protein sequence: CASSDRGNSNQPQHF.